These 24 T cell receptor beta chains were sequenced from one sample in a study of blood T cell repertoires in COVID-19. Clones were sequenced by immunoSEQ multiplex PCR, and TCRdb holds only the in-frame ones, with some missing. The repertoire holds over 9,500 clones, with 70% to 90% as singletons. The sequenced sample was peripheral blood. These receptors originate from a woman aged 60-75 years with active COVID-19.

V is TRBV6-6 and J is TRBJ1-2; D uncertain. The CDR3 is made up of 13 amino acids. CDR1 is MNHNY and CDR2 is SVGAGI in the germline V gene (reference sequence). Trimming took off 2 bases at V and 8 bases at J, with 12 bases between the two ends. The CDR3 bases are TGTGCCAGCAGTTACGCGGTAAATGAAGGCTACACCTTC. This codes for CASSYAVNEGYTF.

The V call is TRBV7-2, the J call TRBJ1-2, with D possibly being TRBD1 (6 bases). CDR3 length: 14 residues. Between the trimmed V and J ends, which lost 2 bases and 6 bases, there was a span of 13 bases. CDR1 is SGHTA, CDR2 FQGNSA, per germline. The CDR3 DNA reads as TGTGCCAGCAGCTTATTCCAGGGGCTTGATGGCTACACCTTC. Its protein product is CASSLFQGLDGYTF.

The rearrangement links TRBV5-1 to TRBJ2-1; D remains ambiguous. The germline CDR1 and CDR2 sequences are SGHRS and YFSETQ. V shed 1 base and J shed 8 bases, with 13 bases lying between them. The CDR3 is made up of 14 amino acids. CDR3 sequence reads: CASSLISARDEQFF. In DNA, the CDR3 is TGCGCCAGCAGCTTGATCAGCGCGAGAGATGAGCAGTTCTTC.

V usage is TRBV11-3 and J usage is TRBJ2-3; D not resolved. Trimming pared 5 bases from V and 2 bases from J, leaving 8 bases between. The CDR3 covers 13 residues. Germline CDR1 SGHNT, CDR2 YENEEA. CDR3 nucleotide sequence: TGTGCCAGCAGCAGAGAGTCCACAGATACGCAGTATTTT. The encoded protein is CASSRESTDTQYF. The variable domain in full, with the rest retrieved from reference TRBV11-3 and TRBJ2-3, is EAGVVQSPRYKIIEKKQPVAFWCNPISGHNTLYWYLQNLGQGPELLIRYENEEAVDDSQLPKDRFSAERLKGVDSTLKIQPAELGDSAVYLCASSRESTDTQYFGPGTRLTVL.

The rearrangement links TRBV5-1 to TRBJ1-1; 7 positions match TRBD1. The germline V gene has CDR1 SGHRS and CDR2 YFSETQ. The CDR3 sequence is 15 residues long. The V gene end was trimmed by 4 bases and the J gene end by 4 bases; junction bases not matched to a gene: 10. The CDR3 protein is CASSQMTGTSTEAFF. DNA of the CDR3: TGCGCCAGCAGCCAGATGACAGGGACCAGCACTGAAGCTTTCTTT.

V gene TRBV21-1 combines with J gene TRBJ2-5; the D call in the table, TRBD1, was not verified against the DNA. TRBV21-1 is reported as a pseudogene. The CDR3 has 14 amino acids. CDR3 bases: TGTGCCAGCAGCATCGGACAGGGCCAAGAGACCCAGTACTTC. Translating it yields CASSIGQGQETQYF.

The J gene is TRBJ1-2, the V gene TRBV18, with 7 bases that match TRBD1. The CDR3 sequence is 13 residues long. V shed 3 bases, J shed 5 bases, and the junction held 3 bases outside the gene matches. In germline, CDR1 is KGHSH, CDR2 LQKENI. The CDR3 reads CASSPGQSYGYTF. The DNA of the CDR3 is TGTGCCAGCTCACCGGGACAGAGTTATGGCTACACCTTC.

The V call is TRBV10-1, the J call TRBJ1-1; D not certain. The CDR3 sequence is 12 residues long. The V and J ends lost 3 bases and 4 bases respectively, with 6 bases between them. Germline V gene sequence: CDR1 WNHNN, CDR2 SYGVQD (reference sequence). DNA of the CDR3: TGCGCCAGCAGTGATTTGGCCACTGAAGCTTTCTTT. Amino acid sequence: CASSDLATEAFF.

This chain connects TRBV6-2 or TRBV6-3 to TRBJ2-7; the D gene is possibly TRBD1 (6 bases). V lost 5 bases, J lost 7 bases, and 33 bases lay in between. This CDR3 comprises 19 residues. Per the germline V gene, CDR1 is MNHEY and CDR2 is SVGEGT. This CDR3 reads CASSTQSGTRTALPGEQYV. The CDR3 DNA is TGTGCCAGCAGTACCCAGTCCGGGACACGAACCGCCCTCCCCGGAGAGCAGTACGTC.

This clone was counted between two and nine times. This rearrangement joins TRBV7-3 to TRBJ2-3; possible D gene TRBD1, 6 bases. CDR3 length equals 14 residues. Germline values: CDR1 SGHTA, CDR2 FQGTGA. Trimming pared 1 base from V and 6 bases from J, leaving 11 bases between. CDR3 amino acids: CASSLMGALDTQYF. Written as DNA, the CDR3 is TGTGCCAGCAGCTTAATGGGGGCTCTTGATACGCAGTATTTT.

The rearrangement joins TRBV6-5 to TRBJ1-2; D is perhaps TRBD1 (6 bases). The germline V gene has CDR1 MNHEY and CDR2 SVGAGI. Trimming stripped 2 bases from V and 10 bases from J, with 14 bases between. This CDR3 has 13 amino acids. CDR3 sequence (DNA): TGTGCCAGCAGTTACCCGGGACAATGGGACTACACCTTC. Protein: CASSYPGQWDYTF.

In its sample, this clone ranks as large. This chain joins TRBV19 and TRBJ2-7; 10 bases align to TRBD1. The CDR3 consists of 15 residues. Germline loops: CDR1 LNHDA, CDR2 SQIVND (reference sequence). The CDR3 loop is CRRGQGTVSSYEQYF. The DNA for the CDR3 is TGTCGGCGGGGACAGGGGACCGTAAGCTCCTACGAGCAGTACTTC.

V is TRBV5-1 and J is TRBJ2-5, with TRBD1 as a possible D gene (6 bases). Germline V gene data show CDR1 as SGHRS and CDR2 as YFSETQ. The CDR3 spans 17 residues. Trimming took 4 bases from V and 2 from J, leaving 21 bases between them. CDR3 nucleotide sequence: TGCGCCAGCAGCCTCACCCTACAGGGTTTCGGGCAAGAGACCCAGTACTTC. Translating gives CASSLTLQGFGQETQYF.

This clone was picked up a small number of times. The chain links TRBV19 to TRBJ1-2; no definite D call. The germline gives CDR1 LNHDA, CDR2 SQIVND (reference sequence). The CDR3 runs 13 residues. Trimming took off 1 base at V and 7 bases at J, with 10 bases between the two ends. CDR3 sequence reads: CASSIVAVGGYTF. CDR3 bases: TGTGCCAGTAGTATAGTAGCGGTAGGTGGCTACACCTTC.

This chain links TRBV18 with TRBJ1-2; D may be TRBD1 (6 bases). The V end lost 3 bases, the J end lost 8 bases, and 25 bases lay between the germline ends. This CDR3 spans 17 amino acids. Germline CDR1 is KGHSH and CDR2 is LQKENI. For the CDR3, the DNA is TGTGCCAGCTCACCTTCGGGGACAAAAAGGGCAATAGGGGGCTACACCTTC. Translated, it gives CASSPSGTKRAIGGYTF.

The chain has TRBV14 and TRBJ2-1; TRBD2 aligns across 8 bases. Germline-derived CDR1 and CDR2 are SGHDN and FVKESK. This CDR3 contains 16 residues. V dropped 5 bases and J dropped 8; count of bases not matched to a gene: 14. CDR3 region: CASSYAGGPMEHEQFF. The CDR3 DNA reads TGTGCCAGCAGCTACGCGGGGGGCCCCATGGAGCATGAGCAGTTCTTC.

The table lists this clone with a count of one. This sequence joins TRBV21-1 and TRBJ2-5; TRBD1 reflects the table's D call only, with no check against the DNA. TRBV21-1 is labeled a pseudogene. This CDR3 spans 14 amino acids. CDR3 residues: CASSTGTDQETQYF. Written as DNA, the CDR3 is TGTGCCAGCAGCACCGGGACAGACCAAGAGACCCAGTACTTC.

This clone was picked up a small number of times. This chain links TRBV6-5 with TRBJ2-7, with D perhaps TRBD1 (5 bases). From germline, CDR1 is MNHEY and CDR2 SVGAGI. Between the trimmed V and J ends, which lost 7 bases and 2 bases, there was a span of 18 bases. The CDR3 extends over 15 amino acids. CDR3 in amino acids: CASILTQTGTYEQYV. DNA of the CDR3: TGTGCCAGCATTCTGACCCAAACAGGAACCTACGAGCAGTACGTC.

The V and J genes are TRBV15 and TRBJ2-2; 10 bases line up with TRBD2. Germline V gene data show CDR1 as LNHNV and CDR2 as YYDKDF (reference sequence). This CDR3 has 16 amino acids. The V segment lost 5 bases and the J segment 3 bases; nucleotides outside the gene matches: 6. CDR3 sequence: CATSFSGGAHTGELFF. The CDR3, as DNA: TGTGCCACCAGCTTCAGCGGGGGGGCGCACACCGGGGAGCTGTTTTTT.

The gene calls are TRBV5-1 and TRBJ1-1; the D gene is possibly TRBD1 (5 bases). This CDR3 has 13 residues. Germline CDR1 is SGHRS and CDR2 is YFSETQ. Deletions cut 4 bases from V and 8 bases from J, with 15 bases between. The chain's CDR3 is CASSLTGDLEAFF. Written as DNA, the CDR3 is TGCGCCAGCAGCCTAACAGGAGACCTCGAAGCTTTCTTT.

The genes are TRBV28 and TRBJ1-2; 7 bases map to TRBD1. CDR1 and CDR2 from the germline V gene are MDHEN and SYDVKM. CDR3 size: 14 residues. V gave up 8 bases and J gave up 4 bases; unmatched junction bases: 10. CDR3: CASVKQGNRYGYTF. CDR3 coding DNA: TGTGCCAGCGTGAAACAGGGGAACCGCTATGGCTACACCTTC.

The chain joins TRBV19 to TRBJ1-1; TRBD1 aligns across 7 bases. The V gene's germline CDR1 is LNHDA and CDR2 SQIVND (reference sequence). This CDR3 comprises 16 residues. With 7 bases clipped from V and 1 base from J, the junction kept 12 bases outside the gene matches. The CDR3 loop is CASNGASRQGNTEAFF. The CDR3 nucleotides read TGTGCCAGTAACGGAGCCTCTCGACAGGGGAACACTGAAGCTTTCTTT.

V and J are TRBV5-6 and TRBJ1-5; TRBD1 matches 7 bases. V was pared by 3 bases and J by 5 bases, with 8 bases of the junction left unmatched. The CDR3 sequence is 15 residues long. Germline V gives CDR1 SGHDT, CDR2 YYEEEE. DNA for the CDR3: TGTGCCAGCAGCTCGTCGGGACAGTTGTATCAGCCCCAGCATTTT. Amino acids: CASSSSGQLYQPQHF.

The chain has TRBV24-1 and TRBJ1-1; tentative D call: TRBD1 (6 bases). The ends were cut back, 4 bases at V and 7 bases at J, with 12 bases in the middle. This CDR3 has 13 amino acids. Germline CDR1 is KGHDR and CDR2 is SFDVKD. In DNA, the CDR3 is TGTGCCACCAGTGAGGGGGCCTTGAGTGAAGCTTTCTTT. Translating gives CATSEGALSEAFF.